What follows is one T cell receptor (beta chain) and its context. The data originate from a study of blood T cell repertoires in COVID-19. Study as a whole: Collection of acute and convalescent COVID-19 samples took place in the United States, Italy and Spain. The analysed material was cDNA or gDNA that came from T cells, B-cell-depleted T cells, or PBMCs.

In the original processing: Reference gene primer amplification in the assay estimated nucleated cell counts. The data were produced by immunoSEQ multiplex PCR, yet TCRdb's version contains in-frame clones alone and is incomplete. D and trimming come from the DNA, and the V and J calls and clone size come from that table. This sample yields about 72,000 clones, of which 82% are seen a single time; 6.6% belongs to the top ten. CDR1 MNHEY and CDR2 SVGAGI come from the germline V gene. V lost 5 bases to trimming and J lost 0 bases, with 7 bases between them. The CDR3 runs 14 residues. The chain employs TRBV6-5 and TRBJ2-2, with a possible D match to TRBD1 (6 bases). Sequencing was carried out using peripheral blood. This TCR was recovered from a man aged 55-75 years with acute or convalescent COVID-19. The CDR3 coding sequence is TGTGCCAGCAGTAGGACAGCGAACACCGGGGAGCTGTTTTTT. Protein sequence: CASSRTANTGELFF.